This entry lists 8 T cell receptor beta chains sequenced from one sample in a study of regulatory T cells in long-lasting Graves disease. Sequencing libraries for TCR beta were prepared with iRepertoire HTBI primers and Arm-PCR of CDR3 regions. MiXCR was run by TCRdb on the multiplex PCR reads, yielding one entry per CDR3 protein. The profile covers approximately 310,000 distinct CDR3 sequences, with over 15% appearing a single time and about 38% taken by the ten largest. Time point specified: newly diagnosed GD, antithyroid drugs for less than 3 months. After RNA was extracted from PBMCs, the TCR library was made from it. Sequencing used peripheral blood mononuclear cells (PBMCs), obtained at new diagnosis, from a patient treated with antithyroid drugs. All receptors derive from a female donor with Graves disease.

The sample holds many counts of this clonotype. This chain connects TRBV20-1 to TRBJ1-6; 11 nucleotides agree with TRBD1. V was clipped by 3 bases and J by 3 bases; unmatched bases: 1. The germline CDR1 and CDR2 sequences are DFQATT and SNEGSKA (reference sequence). CDR3 size: 15 residues. As DNA, the CDR3 is TGCAGTGCTAGGGGACAGGGGGTCTATAATTCACCCCTCCACTTT. Its protein product is CSARGQGVYNSPLHF.

The chain is built from TRBV20-1 and TRBJ2-2, with 13 bases matching TRBD2. The CDR3 is 18 residues long. The junction had 9 bases not matched to a gene; V was cut back by 5 bases and J by 0 bases. CDR1 DFQATT and CDR2 SNEGSKA come from the germline V gene (reference sequence). The CDR3 DNA follows: TGCAGTGCTTATCCCGGACTAGCGGGAGACTCGAACACCGGGGAGCTGTTTTTT. Amino acid sequence: CSAYPGLAGDSNTGELFF.

In its sample, this clonotype was seen many times. The chain links TRBV12-3 or TRBV12-4 to TRBJ1-4, with 7 bases lining up with TRBD1. This CDR3 has 14 residues. The V gene end was trimmed by 3 bases and the J gene end by 8 bases; junction bases not matched to a gene: 6. The DNA for the CDR3 is TGTGCCAGCAGTTTCAGACAGGGAGACGAAAAACTGTTTTTT. This gives the protein CASSFRQGDEKLFF.

This clonotype has ten or more counts. The genes are TRBV12-3 or TRBV12-4 and TRBJ2-2; D is unresolved. The V and J ends lost 6 bases and 4 bases respectively, with 9 bases between them. The CDR3 is 13 amino acids. CDR3 bases: TGTGCCAGCAGCCGAGGCATCACCGGGGAGCTGTTTTTT. Translation: CASSRGITGELFF.

DNA of the CDR3: TGCAGCGTTGAGTACCGGGGGGAGGGAGAGACCCAGTACTTC. Its translation: CSVEYRGEGETQYF. The J gene is TRBJ2-5, the V gene TRBV29-1; 7 bases align to TRBD2. Germline CDR1 reads SQVTM; CDR2 reads ANQGSEA. CDR3 length: 14 residues. V was pared by 3 bases and J by 4 bases, with 8 bases of the junction left unmatched.

This clonotype was detected ten times or more. The chain is built from TRBV19 and TRBJ1-4; 7 bases are shared with TRBD1. The V and J ends lost 3 bases and 7 bases, in that order; junction bases with no gene match: 8. Germline V gene sequence: CDR1 LNHDA, CDR2 SQIVND (reference sequence). The length of the CDR3 is 15 residues. CDR3 sequence reads: CASSIPPGGSEKLFF. CDR3 bases: TGTGCCAGTAGTATCCCGCCAGGGGGGAGTGAAAAACTGTTTTTT.

The chain couples TRBV7-3 to TRBJ2-7, with TRBD2 as a possible D gene (6 bases). In germline, CDR1 is SGHTA, CDR2 FQGTGA. V lost 1 base to trimming and J lost 3 bases, with 16 bases between them. The CDR3 spans 16 residues. CDR3 loop: CASSLMPGVWDYEQYF. The CDR3 DNA follows: TGTGCCAGCAGCTTAATGCCGGGGGTCTGGGACTACGAGCAGTACTTC.

The chain is built from TRBV19 and TRBJ2-7; TRBD2 agrees at 7 bases. The CDR3 runs to 14 residues. Germline trimming cut 10 bases from V and 2 bases from J; bases unmatched to any gene: 11. Germline CDR1 reads LNHDA; CDR2 reads SQIVND (reference sequence). The CDR3 reads CATHGGTTPYEQYF. CDR3 nucleotides: TGTGCCACCCATGGAGGGACTACTCCCTACGAGCAGTACTTC.